The T cell receptor (beta chain) under discussion was sequenced for a study of cytomegalovirus exposure and HLA in healthy donors. PCR employed 60 Vbeta and 13 Jbeta primers. TCRdb's table, derived via immunoSEQ multiplex PCR, lists solely in-frame clones and lacks some. This table has 100,000 to 150,000 clones, 80% appearing once. This CDR3 region has 13 residues. The junction had 1 base not matched to a gene; V was cut back by 3 bases and J by 7 bases. In germline, CDR1 is SGHAT, CDR2 FQNNGV. Samples came from healthy bone marrow donors. The sequence was collected from a woman aged 40 to 49 in good health and CMV-seronegative. The sample taken for sequencing was PBMCs. This chain joins TRBV11-2 and TRBJ1-1, with 11 bases lining up with TRBD1. DNA of the CDR3: TGTGCCAGCAGCTTCGGGACAGGGGGTGAAGCTTTCTTT. Translating gives CASSFGTGGEAFF.